Below are 13 T cell receptor beta chains sequenced from a single sample in a study of cytomegalovirus exposure and HLA in healthy donors. TCRdb's copy holds only in-frame clones and misses some; the assay was immunoSEQ multiplex PCR. This repertoire shows 130,000 to 150,000 clones, over 80% found once; its top ten account for about 6.7%. Specimen: PBMCs. The receptors were gathered from a woman in her 30s in good health and CMV-seropositive.

The V gene is TRBV6-6, the J gene TRBJ2-7; TRBD2 agrees at 7 bases. This CDR3 has 15 amino acids. J was trimmed by 6 bases and V by 0 bases; bases with no gene match: 8. The germline CDR1 and CDR2 sequences are MNHNY and SVGAGI (reference sequence). The CDR3 DNA reads as TGTGCCAGCAGTTACTCGACTAGCTTTTGGGGCGAGCAGTACTTC. As protein: CASSYSTSFWGEQYF.

The chain uses TRBV19 and TRBJ1-2; 8 bases agree with TRBD1. With V trimmed by 7 bases and J by 7 bases, 8 bases remained unmatched. Germline V CDR1 and CDR2: LNHDA, SQIVND (reference sequence). The CDR3 is made up of 13 amino acids. This chain's CDR3 is CASTPTGARGYTF. In DNA, the CDR3 is TGTGCCAGTACTCCGACAGGGGCTCGTGGCTACACCTTC.

This clone was found many times. CDR3 nucleotides: TGCGCCAGCAGCTTGGGACCCCCGAGGGTGAACAATGAGCAGTTCTTC. Its translation is CASSLGPPRVNNEQFF. The chain carries TRBV5-1 and TRBJ2-1; a weak D match, TRBD2 (5 bases). This CDR3 comprises 16 residues. Germline CDR1 reads SGHRS; CDR2 reads YFSETQ. Trimming pared 0 bases from V and 5 bases from J, leaving 15 bases between.

The chain links TRBV7-9 to TRBJ2-3; a weak D match, TRBD1 (5 bases). There are 15 residues in the CDR3. Trimming pared 5 bases from V and 0 bases from J, leaving 12 bases between. Germline V gene data show CDR1 as SEHNR and CDR2 as FQNEAQ (reference sequence). CDR3 nucleotide sequence: TGTGCCAGCAGCCCCCCCCGGACAAGCACAGATACGCAGTATTTT. This encodes CASSPPRTSTDTQYF.

CDR3 loop: CASAGGLNEQFF. DNA for the CDR3: TGTGCCAGTGCGGGGGGGCTGAATGAGCAGTTCTTC. This rearrangement joins TRBV19 to TRBJ2-1, with 9 bases aligning to TRBD2. The germline V gene has CDR1 LNHDA and CDR2 SQIVND (reference sequence). This CDR3 has 12 residues. The V segment lost 8 bases and the J segment 7 bases; nucleotides outside the gene matches: 3.

The V call is TRBV6-1, the J call TRBJ2-1, with 10 nucleotides matching TRBD2. Trimming took 4 bases from V and 0 from J; bases not matched to a gene: 6. Germline loops: CDR1 MNHNS, CDR2 SASEGT. CDR3 size: 17 residues. This CDR3 is CASSVSAGGISYNEQFF. The CDR3 coding sequence is TGTGCCAGCAGTGTGTCAGCGGGAGGGATCTCCTACAATGAGCAGTTCTTC.

The V and J genes are TRBV7-9 and TRBJ2-3; the D gene is possibly TRBD2 (6 bases). The CDR3 runs to 13 residues. Germline lookup yields CDR1 SEHNR and CDR2 FQNEAQ (reference sequence). The germline V and J ends were trimmed by 1 base and 14 bases, with 16 bases remaining between them. CDR3 in amino acids: CASSLGGTVEVYF. The DNA of the CDR3 is TGTGCCAGCAGCTTAGGCGGGACGGTTGAGGTGTATTTT.

V is TRBV4-1 and J is TRBJ2-3; D is unclear. The CDR3 is 12 amino acids. Looked up from germline, CDR1 is MGHRA and CDR2 is YSYEKL. V was pared by 4 bases and J by 1 base, with 3 bases between. The CDR3 region is CASSLGTDTQYF. In nucleotides, the CDR3 is TGCGCCAGCAGCCTAGGCACAGATACGCAGTATTTT.

V is TRBV19 and J is TRBJ2-2; D ambiguous. The V gene lost 5 bases and the J gene lost 5 bases, with 6 bases spanning the gap. Germline-derived CDR1 and CDR2 are LNHDA and SQIVND (reference sequence). The CDR3 spans 12 residues. The CDR3: CASSLLTGELFF. The CDR3 DNA sequence: TGTGCCAGTAGTCTACTTACCGGGGAGCTGTTTTTT.

This rearrangement joins TRBV6-5 to TRBJ1-1; tentative D call: TRBD1 (5 bases). Germline CDR1 reads MNHEY; CDR2 reads SVGAGI. The CDR3 is made up of 14 amino acids. Trimming cost V 2 bases and J 5 bases, with 12 bases left between them. Written as DNA, the CDR3 is TGTGCCAGCAGTTACGCGGGCGGGGGGACTGAAGCTTTCTTT. This encodes CASSYAGGGTEAFF.

This clone appeared a few times. CDR3 in DNA: TGTGCCAGCACCTTTCTATTTAGCGCTTTCTTT. It codes for CASTFLFSAFF. This sequence joins TRBV28 and TRBJ1-1, with D unresolved. CDR3 length: 11 amino acids. The ends were cut back, 7 bases at V and 11 bases at J, with 14 bases in the middle. CDR1 is MDHEN, CDR2 SYDVKM, per germline.

The chain has TRBV5-1 and TRBJ2-3, with 8 bases fitting TRBD2. Germline values: CDR1 SGHRS, CDR2 YFSETQ. V dropped 3 bases and J dropped 4; count of bases not matched to a gene: 10. This CDR3 comprises 16 residues. This CDR3 is CASSSIAGPMADTQYF. The CDR3 nucleotides read TGCGCCAGCAGCTCAATAGCGGGACCGATGGCAGATACGCAGTATTTT.

The rearrangement joins TRBV7-3 to TRBJ2-2; D is undetermined. This CDR3 comprises 15 residues. Looked up from germline, CDR1 is SGHTA and CDR2 is FQGTGA. V shed 0 bases and J shed 1 base, with 6 bases lying between them. The CDR3 here is CASSLTPQNTGELFF. In nucleotides, the CDR3 is TGTGCCAGCAGCTTAACCCCACAGAACACCGGGGAGCTGTTTTTT.